This TCR beta chain was found in a study of T cell responses to AZD1222 COVID-19 vaccine. The data were produced by immunoSEQ multiplex PCR, yet TCRdb's version contains in-frame clones alone and is incomplete. The sample shows 95,000 to 100,000 clones, about nine tenths of them seen only once. The analysis combined second doses at about 4 or about 12 weeks. With respect to this clone: Its antigen is currently unknown. The junction shows a germline mismatch at one end, possibly a read error.

Study-level findings and limits: Clonal diversity was possibly underestimated, and the donors were mostly white British, with more females.

Germline lookup yields CDR1 SEHNR and CDR2 FQNEAQ (reference sequence). The CDR3 runs to 14 residues. This receptor was identified in an adult who received the AZD1222 COVID-19 vaccine. V is TRBV7-9 and J is TRBJ2-1, with 10 bases fitting TRBD2. Here the sequenced sample was peripheral blood, taken 28 days after the second AZD1222 dose. In nucleotides, the CDR3 is TGTGCCAGCAGCCTAGCGGGAGCCTACAATGAGCAGTTCTTC. It translates to CASSLAGAYNEQFF.